The 19 T cell receptor beta chains given below trace back to one sample, sequenced in a study of blood T cell repertoires in COVID-19. The repertoire was sequenced with immunoSEQ multiplex PCR; TCRdb's copy has only in-frame clones and lacks some. This sample has 130,000 to 150,000 clones, with around nine tenths found just once. Material: peripheral blood. These receptor sequences come from a woman between 35 and 50 years old with acute or convalescent COVID-19.

The chain is built from TRBV2 and TRBJ2-1; tentative D call: TRBD2 (5 bases). Germline values: CDR1 SNHLY, CDR2 FYNNEI. The CDR3 is 14 residues long. Trimming took 0 bases from V and 7 from J, leaving 10 bases between them. This CDR3 is CASSEARGWNEQFF. CDR3 bases: TGTGCCAGCAGTGAAGCGAGAGGGTGGAATGAGCAGTTCTTC.

V and J are TRBV15 and TRBJ2-5; the D gene is possibly TRBD2 (6 bases). This CDR3 contains 13 residues. Trimming removed 6 bases at V and 5 bases at J, with 13 bases between. CDR1 is LNHNV, CDR2 YYDKDF, per germline (reference sequence). The CDR3 DNA sequence: TGTGCCACCAGGGGGGGTCTCGGGGAGACCCAGTACTTC. It specifies CATRGGLGETQYF.

This clone was counted once. One end of the junction does not line up with germline, which may come from a read error. The chain is built from TRBV11-2 and TRBJ2-7; 8 positions agree with TRBD1. Germline CDR1 SGHAT, CDR2 FQNNGV. The CDR3 has 14 residues. CDR3 coding DNA: TGTGCCAGCAGCCTAGACCAGGGGGCGTTGGAGCAGTACTTC. It encodes CASSLDQGALEQYF.

The chain recombines TRBV7-3 with TRBJ2-3, with TRBD2 matching over 11 bases. Germline V lookup: CDR1 SGHTA, CDR2 FQGTGA. Trimming took 3 bases from V and 6 from J; bases not matched to a gene: 8. The CDR3 spans 16 residues. CDR3 DNA: TGTGCCAGCAGCTTTAGTAGCGGGAGGGCCGGGGATACGCAGTATTTT. Its translation is CASSFSSGRAGDTQYF.

The V call is TRBV10-3, the J call TRBJ1-4; no clear D gene. This CDR3 spans 13 amino acids. Germline CDR1 and CDR2: ENHRY and SYGVKD. Trimming pared 1 base from V and 6 bases from J, leaving 6 bases between. CDR3 sequence (DNA): TGTGCCATCAGTGAGTTCGTGTATGAAAAACTGTTTTTT. Translating it yields CAISEFVYEKLFF.

The chain has TRBV7-8 and TRBJ1-3; tentatively, D is TRBD1 (6 bases). Germline CDR1 is SGHVS and CDR2 is FQNEAQ. This CDR3 has 18 amino acids. V was cut by 6 bases and J by 1 base, with 22 bases left in between. CDR3 coding DNA: TGTGCCAGCAGTTTTAGGGGCGGGCAGGGGCTTTCTGGAAACACCATATATTTT. The encoded protein is CASSFRGGQGLSGNTIYF.

The genes are TRBV5-4 and TRBJ2-7; TRBD2 might be the D (6 bases). This CDR3 is 16 amino acids long. Trimming left V 4 bases short and J 1 base short, with 18 bases between. Germline V gene sequence: CDR1 SGHNT, CDR2 YYREEE (reference sequence). This CDR3 is CASSLEGVSGSYEQYF. The CDR3 DNA follows: TGTGCCAGCAGCCTGGAGGGCGTTAGCGGTTCCTACGAGCAGTACTTC.

The chain combines TRBV19 with TRBJ1-5; D possibly corresponds to TRBD1 (6 bases). The CDR3 sequence is 16 residues long. Germline lookup yields CDR1 LNHDA and CDR2 SQIVND (reference sequence). Trimming removed 11 bases from V and 4 bases from J, with 24 bases in between. DNA of the CDR3: TGTGCCGCTAAATCGGCGGGGGCCCTGGGGAATCAGCCCCAGCATTTT. It specifies CAAKSAGALGNQPQHF.

In regard to this clone: Other DNA variants within this sample encode the same CDR3. The genes are TRBV6-6 and TRBJ1-1; D not resolved. Germline V lookup: CDR1 MNHNY, CDR2 SVGAGI (reference sequence). Trimming stripped 0 bases from V and 1 base from J, with 6 bases between. This CDR3 spans 14 amino acids. In DNA form, the CDR3 reads TGTGCCAGCAGTTACTCCGAAGCGAACACTGAAGCTTTCTTT. This codes for CASSYSEANTEAFF.

This chain connects TRBV7-9 to TRBJ1-6; 11 bases line up with TRBD1. With V trimmed by 4 bases and J by 10 bases, 0 bases remained unmatched. The CDR3 runs 13 residues. Germline CDR1 and CDR2: SEHNR and FQNEAQ (reference sequence). The CDR3 DNA follows: TGTGCCAGCAGCTGGGACAGGGGGTCACCCCTCCACTTT. This translates into CASSWDRGSPLHF.

This chain joins TRBV13 and TRBJ2-7; D is unresolved. Trimming left V 3 bases short and J 6 bases short, with 6 bases between. The CDR3 extends over 11 amino acids. CDR1 is PRHDT and CDR2 is FYEKMQ in the germline V gene (reference sequence). CDR3 sequence reads: CASSFGPEQYF. DNA of the CDR3: TGTGCCAGCAGCTTTGGCCCCGAGCAGTACTTC.

The chain has TRBV29-1 and TRBJ2-7, with D uncertain. The CDR3 has 13 residues. Trimming removed 5 bases from V and 1 base from J, with 12 bases in between. Germline V gene lookup returns CDR1 SQVTM and CDR2 ANQGSEA. The CDR3: CSVRTVNSYEQYF. CDR3 in DNA: TGCAGCGTTAGAACAGTTAATTCCTACGAGCAGTACTTC.

The rearrangement joins TRBV2 to TRBJ1-1; D perhaps matches TRBD1 (5 bases). Trimming cost V 4 bases and J 7 bases, with 16 bases left between them. Germline-derived CDR1 and CDR2 are SNHLY and FYNNEI. The CDR3 spans 14 residues. The CDR3 loop reads CASSVLGGLGEAFF. The CDR3 DNA sequence: TGTGCCAGCAGTGTGCTGGGGGGTCTTGGTGAAGCTTTCTTT. Based on the CDR3 plus reference TRBV2 and TRBJ1-1, the full variable domain is EPEVTQTPSHQVTQMGQEVILRCVPISNHLYFYWYRQILGQKVEFLVSFYNNEISEKSEIFDDQFSVERPDGSNFTLKIRSTKLEDSAMYFCASSVLGGLGEAFFGQGTRLTVV.

This rearrangement joins TRBV11-3 to TRBJ2-6; 9 bases fit TRBD1. Germline loops: CDR1 SGHNT, CDR2 YENEEA. The CDR3 has 12 residues. Trimming cost V 5 bases and J 15 bases; bases outside gene matches: 5. The CDR3 loop is CASSPGTGNLTF. CDR3 DNA: TGTGCCAGCAGCCCCGGGACAGGGAACCTGACTTTC.

CDR3 in amino acids: CASSQEGGFNTGELFF. CDR3 bases: TGTGCCAGCAGCCAAGAGGGCGGGTTTAACACCGGGGAGCTGTTTTTT. V usage is TRBV3-1 (or the pseudogene TRBV3-2) and J usage is TRBJ2-2; D might be TRBD2 (5 bases). V was clipped by 0 bases and J by 2 bases, with 10 bases between them. The CDR3 is 16 amino acids. From germline, CDR1 is LGHDT and CDR2 YNNKEL (reference sequence).

The chain uses TRBV19 and TRBJ1-2, with 9 bases matching TRBD1. CDR1 is LNHDA, CDR2 SQIVND, per germline (reference sequence). CDR3 length equals 17 residues. V dropped 5 bases and J dropped 4; count of bases not matched to a gene: 14. This chain's CDR3 is CASSPHAIDRGAYGYTF. CDR3 coding DNA: TGTGCCAGTAGTCCCCATGCCATCGACAGGGGGGCCTATGGCTACACCTTC.

This chain links TRBV5-4 with TRBJ2-1, with TRBD1 matching 9 bases. V lost 5 bases, J lost 7 bases, and 16 bases stayed unmatched. CDR1 is SGHNT and CDR2 is YYREEE in the germline V gene (reference sequence). This CDR3 is 17 amino acids long. The CDR3 DNA reads TGTGCCAGCAGTCCCCCCCCAACCGGGACAGGGCTGAATGAGCAGTTCTTC. Translating gives CASSPPPTGTGLNEQFF.

This chain joins TRBV9 and TRBJ2-2; perhaps TRBD2 as D (6 bases). This CDR3 has 17 amino acids. The V gene's germline CDR1 is SGDLS and CDR2 YYNGEE. V gave up 0 bases and J gave up 5 bases, with 17 bases separating them. The CDR3 bases are TGTGCCAGCAGCGTAGCTGGGGACTCAACGATAACCGGGGAGCTGTTTTTT. It yields the protein CASSVAGDSTITGELFF.

In this sample, this clone turned up a few times. V gene TRBV6-1 combines with J gene TRBJ2-1, with a tentative D call TRBD2 (5 bases). V gave up 1 base and J gave up 2 bases, with 15 bases separating them. Germline lookup yields CDR1 MNHNS and CDR2 SASEGT. This CDR3 has 17 residues. CDR3 nucleotides: TGTGCCAGCAGTGAAGGGGTTTTAGCGCTTACCTACAATGAGCAGTTCTTC. It codes for CASSEGVLALTYNEQFF.